The present T cell receptor (beta chain) was sequenced within a study of human T cells and chemical hapten exposure. Study details: Across samples, TCR yields varied, mostly owing to small differences in pooled library volumes. Study results and limitations: After DPC sensitization, TCRs above 1 in 1000 frequency showed no change.

Unique molecular identifiers were linked by the library to individual cDNA molecules. In the source study's methods: Between 23,224 and 690,600 TCRs appeared in each sample, and the median stood at approximately 100,000. TCRdb independently ran MiXCR on the 5' RACE reads; one entry per CDR3 protein. TCRdb, not the original authors, processed these V and J calls. The sample lists roughly 120,000 distinct CDR3 sequences; more than 15% were seen once. Ten or more counts support this clonotype. Its antigen is unknown. CDR1 DFQATT and CDR2 SNEGSKA come from the germline V gene (reference sequence). V dropped 3 bases and J dropped 0 bases, with 10 bases sitting between them. The CDR3 runs to 14 residues. The template was total RNA from unfractionated whole blood.

This receptor was taken from a human donor in good health. The rearrangement joins TRBV20-1 to TRBJ2-3, with D possibly matching TRBD1 (5 bases). CDR3 region: CSARVTASTDTQYF. The CDR3 nucleotides are TGCAGTGCTAGGGTGACAGCTAGCACAGATACGCAGTATTTT.